Listed here are 16 T cell receptor beta chains from one sample, sequenced in a study of patients with pleural tuberculosis (dated by TCRdb to 2013 to 2016). The instrument given in TCRdb is Illumina Genome Analyzer IIx. TCRdb applied fastp at Q25 and MiXCR to the public reads, then kept only in-frame beta chains. Entries that share a CDR3 protein sequence are merged under the most common genes and DNA. The sample table holds under 55,000 distinct CDR3 sequences, of which 6% to 9.5% were seen once. The ten largest clones represent around 15% of the sample. Receptor source: a human donor with pleural tuberculosis.

This clonotype appeared many times. The rearrangement uses TRBV20-1 and TRBJ1-3, with TRBD1 identical over 7 bases. The CDR3 length is 17 residues. Germline assignment: CDR1 DFQATT and CDR2 SNEGSKA (reference sequence). With V trimmed by 3 bases and J by 0 bases, 11 bases remained unmatched. The CDR3 reads CSASNLQGVTSGNTIYF. Here the CDR3 DNA reads TGCAGTGCTAGTAATTTGCAGGGGGTTACCTCTGGAAACACCATATATTTT.

This clonotype was seen repeatedly, ten times or more. The chain combines TRBV24-1 with TRBJ2-3, with D perhaps matching TRBD2 (6 bases). The CDR3 is 16 residues long. Looked up from germline, CDR1 is KGHDR and CDR2 is SFDVKD. V was pared by 4 bases and J by 3 bases, with 16 bases between. The CDR3 sequence: CATSDPGASDTDTQYF. DNA for the CDR3: TGTGCCACCAGTGACCCCGGTGCTAGCGATACAGATACGCAGTATTTT.

This clonotype has a count of ten or more. The chain recombines TRBV6-2 or TRBV6-3 with TRBJ1-1; no clear D gene. CDR1 is MNHEY, CDR2 SVGEGT, per germline. The V and J ends lost 0 bases and 0 bases respectively, with 5 bases between them. The CDR3 runs 14 residues. The CDR3 sequence is CASSYSQMNTEAFF. The CDR3 nucleotides read TGTGCCAGCAGTTACTCACAGATGAACACTGAAGCTTTCTTT.

Ten or more counts support this clonotype. CDR3 in DNA: TGCAGTGCTAGAGATCATAGGACAGGGGGGATCAACTCACCCCTCCACTTT. Its protein product is CSARDHRTGGINSPLHF. The rearrangement links TRBV20-1 to TRBJ1-6; 10 bases fit TRBD1. V dropped 0 bases and J dropped 10; count of bases not matched to a gene: 12. Per the germline V gene, CDR1 is DFQATT and CDR2 is SNEGSKA (reference sequence). This CDR3 is built from 17 residues.

The table lists this clonotype with many counts. The chain uses TRBV5-4 and TRBJ1-2; possible D gene TRBD1, 5 bases. There are 14 residues in the CDR3. The V end lost 0 bases, the J end lost 8 bases, and 14 bases lay between the germline ends. Germline assignment: CDR1 SGHNT and CDR2 YYREEE (reference sequence). CDR3 nucleotide sequence: TGTGCCAGCAGCTTGGTGCAAAGGGGCTCAGGCTACACCTTC. It is translated as CASSLVQRGSGYTF. Drawing the rest from reference TRBV5-4 and TRBJ1-2, the complete variable domain is ETGVTQSPTHLIKTRGQQVTLRCSSQSGHNTVSWYQQALGQGPQFIFQYYREEENGRGNFPPRFSGLQFPNYSSELNVNALELDDSALYLCASSLVQRGSGYTFGSGTRLTVV.

This clonotype was counted ten times or more. The genes are TRBV4-2 and TRBJ2-7, with D hard to call. The CDR3 spans 11 residues. The germline gives CDR1 LGHNA, CDR2 YNFKEQ. The germline V and J ends were trimmed by 4 bases and 5 bases, with 6 bases remaining between them. The CDR3 reads CASSRDNEQYF. The DNA for the CDR3 is TGTGCCAGCAGCCGAGATAACGAGCAGTACTTC.

This clonotype was observed many times. This chain joins TRBV10-3 and TRBJ1-6; 10 bases fit TRBD1. The CDR3 consists of 15 residues. V was pared by 5 bases and J by 7 bases, with 5 bases of the junction left unmatched. CDR1 and CDR2 (germline): ENHRY, SYGVKD. The CDR3 sequence is CAISSGQGGNSPLHF. The CDR3 DNA is TGTGCCATCAGTAGCGGACAGGGGGGGAATTCACCCCTCCACTTT.

This clonotype has a handful of counts. The chain carries TRBV11-1 and TRBJ2-7; TRBD2 matches at 9 bases. V lost 3 bases to trimming and J lost 5 bases; unmatched junction nucleotides: 5. The CDR3 is 14 residues long. In germline, CDR1 is SGHAT, CDR2 FQDESV (reference sequence). CDR3 sequence reads: CASSFSGSSDEQYF. CDR3 DNA sequence: TGTGCCAGCAGCTTTAGCGGGAGCTCGGACGAGCAGTACTTC. Full variable domain (missing parts from reference TRBV11-1 and TRBJ2-7): EAEVAQSPRYKITEKSQAVAFWCDPISGHATLYWYRQILGQGPELLVQFQDESVVDDSQLPKDRFSAERLKGVDSTLKIQPAELGDSAMYLCASSFSGSSDEQYFGPGTRLTVT.

This clonotype was counted many times. The CDR3 reads CASILQGLGSPGELFF. Written as DNA, the CDR3 is TGTGCCAGCATCCTGCAGGGACTAGGGTCCCCCGGGGAGCTGTTTTTT. The chain recombines TRBV12-3 or TRBV12-4 with TRBJ2-2, with 8 bases lining up with TRBD2. This CDR3 has 16 residues. J was trimmed by 6 bases and V by 7 bases; bases with no gene match: 13.

The rearrangement links TRBV12-3 or TRBV12-4 to TRBJ2-2; D not certain. Trimming pared 5 bases from V and 0 bases from J, leaving 13 bases between. This CDR3 has 16 residues. CDR3 nucleotide sequence: TGTGCCAGCAGTCCACAGAAGCCCCCGAACACCGGGGAGCTGTTTTTT. This encodes CASSPQKPPNTGELFF.

This clonotype occurred many times. The chain joins TRBV27 to TRBJ1-3; D not certain. Germline V gene sequence: CDR1 MNHEY, CDR2 SMNVEV (reference sequence). V shed 8 bases and J shed 3 bases, with 8 bases lying between them. This CDR3 contains 12 residues. The CDR3 loop reads CASGTLGNTIYF. For the CDR3, the DNA is TGTGCCAGCGGAACCCTTGGAAACACCATATATTTT.

This clonotype appeared a few times. The V call is TRBV28, the J call TRBJ2-1; 7 nucleotides align to TRBD1. Trimming took 5 bases from V and 15 from J; bases not matched to a gene: 16. CDR1 and CDR2 (germline): MDHEN, SYDVKM. This CDR3 region has 14 residues. The CDR3 nucleotides are TGTGCCAGCAGTCTAACCTTACAGGGGACCGCGCCGTTCTTC. It yields the protein CASSLTLQGTAPFF.

This clonotype occurred many times. The rearrangement uses TRBV20-1 and TRBJ2-3; 8 bases line up with TRBD2. The CDR3 is made up of 16 amino acids. Germline CDR1 reads DFQATT; CDR2 reads SNEGSKA (reference sequence). After removal of 1 base from V and 4 bases from J, the junction contained 10 bases not matched to a gene. The CDR3 spells CSARAGAGGGADTQYF. CDR3 nucleotides: TGCAGTGCTAGAGCCGGGGCGGGAGGCGGGGCAGATACGCAGTATTTT.

This clonotype turned up a few times. This sequence joins TRBV5-1 and TRBJ2-2; 8 bases are shared with TRBD2. The CDR3 loop spans 15 amino acids. V shed 4 bases and J 3 bases; nucleotides not matched to a gene: 5. CDR1 SGHRS and CDR2 YFSETQ come from the germline V gene. CDR3 amino acids: CASSPREGHTGELFF. CDR3 sequence (DNA): TGCGCCAGCAGCCCCCGGGAGGGGCACACCGGGGAGCTGTTTTTT.

This clonotype was observed many times. V gene TRBV28 combines with J gene TRBJ2-3, with no clear D. Trimming cost V 10 bases and J 1 base, with 9 bases left between them. The germline V gene encodes CDR1 MDHEN and CDR2 SYDVKM. CDR3 length equals 12 residues. This chain's CDR3 is CATSSGTDTQYF. The CDR3 DNA is TGTGCCACTAGTTCAGGCACAGATACGCAGTATTTT.

Ten or more counts support this clonotype. The genes are TRBV7-2 and TRBJ1-4; D is perhaps TRBD1 (5 bases). Trimming shortened V by 0 bases and J by 7 bases, and 12 bases separated the two germline ends. This CDR3 contains 15 residues. Germline CDR1 and CDR2: SGHTA and FQGNSA. The CDR3 region is CASSLALGGSEKLFF. The CDR3, as DNA: TGTGCCAGCAGCTTAGCTCTCGGGGGGAGTGAAAAACTGTTTTTT. The variable domain in full, with the rest retrieved from reference TRBV7-2 and TRBJ1-4, is GAGVSQSPSNKVTEKGKDVELRCDPISGHTALYWYRQSLGQGLEFLIYFQGNSAPDKSGLPSDRFSAERTGGSVSTLTIQRTQQEDSAVYLCASSLALGGSEKLFFGSGTQLSVL.